A selection of T cell receptor beta chains follows, all from one sample in a study of T cells in Graves' hyperthyroidism and ophthalmopathy. MiXCR, applied by TCRdb to the multiplex PCR reads, yields one record per CDR3 protein. The table lists roughly 500,000 distinct CDR3 sequences, approximately 25% of them singletons. Sample: blood. Source of these receptors: a woman in her thirties with Graves' ophthalmopathy. The CDR3 runs from the conserved cysteine through the conserved F or W. A D gene is named only where the DNA matches it firmly. The size field is filled for only some rows; it gives once, few, many or a size class.

V: TRBV12-3/TRBV12-4; size: NA; D: NA; J: TRBJ1-2; DNA: TGTGCCAGCATCCCCCCACGGGATGGTTACACCTTC; CDR3: CASIPPRDGYTF
V: TRBV27; size: many; D: TRBD2; J: TRBJ2-7; DNA: TGTGCCAGCAGTCGACCGGGACTAGCAATCCACGAGCAGTACTTC; CDR3: CASSRPGLAIHEQYF
V: TRBV5-6; size: once; D: TRBD1; J: TRBJ1-1; DNA: TGTGCCAGCAGCTTGATAGGGGGCGAAATGAACACTGAAGCTTTCTTT; CDR3: CASSLIGGEMNTEAFF
V: TRBV28; size: many; D: NA; J: TRBJ1-2; DNA: TGTGCCAGCAATTTATTCATGGGGGTGGGCTATGGCTACACCTTC; CDR3: CASNLFMGVGYGYTF
V: TRBV6-1; size: NA; D: NA; J: TRBJ2-4; DNA: TGTGCCAGCAGAGGGAAGAAACTGGGGGCCAAAAACATTCAGTACTTC; CDR3: CASRGKKLGAKNIQYF
V: TRBV27; size: many; D: NA; J: TRBJ2-7; DNA: TGTGCCAGCAGTTTCAGTTCCGGGAGCGCCTACGAGCAGTACTTC; CDR3: CASSFSSGSAYEQYF
V: TRBV5-1; size: many; D: NA; J: TRBJ1-1; DNA: TGCGCCAGCAGACTAACAACAGGGAACACTGAAGCTTTCTTT; CDR3: CASRLTTGNTEAFF
V: TRBV3-1; size: many; D: NA; J: TRBJ1-6; DNA: TGTGCCAGCAGCCAATTGACAGGCAAAAATTCACCCCTCCACTTT; CDR3: CASSQLTGKNSPLHF
V: TRBV12-3/TRBV12-4; size: few; D: NA; J: TRBJ1-1; DNA: TGTGCCAGCAGTTTAAGCGTCCTAGGGACTGAAGCTTTCTTT; CDR3: CASSLSVLGTEAFF
V: TRBV7-2; size: NA; D: TRBD2; J: TRBJ2-7; DNA: TGTGCCAGCAGCTTAGCGGCTAGCGGGAGCTACGAGCAGTACTTC; CDR3: CASSLAASGSYEQYF
V: TRBV6-2/TRBV6-3; size: many; D: NA; J: TRBJ1-5; DNA: TGTGCCAGCACCTCTCAGGATCTACCTAGCAATCAGCCCCAGCATTTT; CDR3: CASTSQDLPSNQPQHF
V: TRBV6-1; size: few; D: NA; J: TRBJ2-7; DNA: TGTGCCAGCAGTGATAGTTCCCGTCCCTACGAGCAGTACTTC; CDR3: CASSDSSRPYEQYF
V: TRBV6-1; size: many; D: NA; J: TRBJ1-5; DNA: TGTGCCAGCAGTCTCCAGGGAGGGGAGCCCCAGCATTTT; CDR3: CASSLQGGEPQHF
V: TRBV6-1; size: many; D: NA; J: TRBJ1-2; DNA: TGTGCCAGCAGCCCAGCAGGGGTCATCTATGGCTACACCTTC; CDR3: CASSPAGVIYGYTF
V: TRBV6-1; size: NA; D: TRBD1; J: TRBJ1-6; DNA: TGTGCCAGCAGATCGACAGGGGCGAATTCACCCCTCCACTTT; CDR3: CASRSTGANSPLHF
V: TRBV20-1; size: few; D: NA; J: TRBJ2-2; DNA: TGCAGTGCCCGGACAGCTGGTCGCGGGATGGAGGAGCTGTTTTTT; CDR3: CSARTAGRGMEELFF
V: TRBV18; size: few; D: TRBD2; J: TRBJ2-7; DNA: TGTGCCAGCTCACCACGGCTCCCGACTAGCGGGGGGCTAGACTTC; CDR3: CASSPRLPTSGGLDF
V: TRBV12-3/TRBV12-4; size: many; D: NA; J: TRBJ1-1; DNA: TGTGCCAGCAGTTTTTTAAGGACGAGATACGCTGAAGCTTTCTTT; CDR3: CASSFLRTRYAEAFF
V: TRBV6-5; size: many; D: NA; J: TRBJ1-3; DNA: TGTGCCAGCAGTTGGTCTTATGGAAACACCATATATTTT; CDR3: CASSWSYGNTIYF
V: TRBV30; size: many; D: NA; J: TRBJ1-2; DNA: TGTGCCTGGAGTGTCCTAACCTATGGCTACACCTTC; CDR3: CAWSVLTYGYTF
V: TRBV28; size: many; D: TRBD1; J: TRBJ2-5; DNA: TGTGCCAGCAGTGACAGGGTCGAGGAGACCCAGTACTTC; CDR3: CASSDRVEETQYF
V: TRBV29-1; size: many; D: NA; J: TRBJ1-2; DNA: TGCAGCGTTGGGGGGCAGGGGACGGATAATAACTATGGCTACACCTTC; CDR3: CSVGGQGTDNNYGYTF
V: TRBV5-1; size: many; D: NA; J: TRBJ2-7; DNA: TGCGCCAGCAGCTTGTGGTCAGACAGCTCCTACGAGCAGTACTTC; CDR3: CASSLWSDSSYEQYF
V: TRBV14; size: NA; D: TRBD2; J: TRBJ2-7; DNA: TGTGCCAGCAGCCAAGCGGTGGGAGGGGCCGAGCAGTACTTC; CDR3: CASSQAVGGAEQYF
V: TRBV7-6; size: NA; D: TRBD2; J: TRBJ2-5; DNA: TGTGCCAGCAGCTCCCGACTAGCGGGAGGGGAACGAAAGACCCAGTACTTC; CDR3: CASSSRLAGGERKTQYF
V: TRBV6-1; size: many; D: NA; J: TRBJ2-2; DNA: TGTGCCAGCAGCCCACAGCGGGACACCGGGGAGCTGTTTTTT; CDR3: CASSPQRDTGELFF
V: TRBV6-2/TRBV6-3; size: many; D: TRBD1; J: TRBJ2-6; DNA: TGTGCCAGCAGTTACGAGGGGGCGCACCACAGGGGGCGCCTCTCCGGGGCCAACGTCCTGACTTTC; CDR3: CASSYEGAHHRGRLSGANVLTF
V: TRBV11-2; size: few; D: NA; J: TRBJ1-1; DNA: TGTGCCAGCAGCTTATTGACAGTGAGAGTAGACACTGAAGCTTTCTTT; CDR3: CASSLLTVRVDTEAFF
V: TRBV20-1; size: many; D: TRBD1; J: TRBJ2-7; DNA: TGCAGTGCTAGAGGTACAGGGGGCTACGAGCGGTACTTC; CDR3: CSARGTGGYERYF
V: TRBV12-3/TRBV12-4; size: few; D: NA; J: TRBJ1-1; DNA: TGTGCCAGCAGCCAGAACAGAAACACTGAAGCTTTCTTT; CDR3: CASSQNRNTEAFF
V: TRBV6-5; size: many; D: NA; J: TRBJ1-4; DNA: TGTGCCAGCAGTTACGATGGTCCACATGAAAAACTGTTTTTT; CDR3: CASSYDGPHEKLFF
V: TRBV20-1; size: many; D: TRBD1; J: TRBJ2-7; DNA: TGCAGTGCTTCCGGGACAGGGAAGTTTCTTAGCTACGAGCAGTACTTC; CDR3: CSASGTGKFLSYEQYF
V: TRBV11-2; size: few; D: NA; J: TRBJ2-5; DNA: TGTGCCAGCAGCTTAGAGGGCACACGAGGGGAGACCCAGTACTTC; CDR3: CASSLEGTRGETQYF
V: TRBV20-1; size: many; D: NA; J: TRBJ1-1; DNA: TGCAGTGCTAGAGAACCCCCTATAACAGAAGCTTTCTTT; CDR3: CSAREPPITEAFF
V: TRBV18; size: few; D: NA; J: TRBJ2-2; DNA: TGTGCCAGCTCACCAGACGGAGGGCATTATTCCGGGGAGCTGTTTTTT; CDR3: CASSPDGGHYSGELFF
V: TRBV7-3; size: many; D: NA; J: TRBJ1-2; DNA: TGTGCCAGCAGCCCCGACGGGACATATTATGGCTACACCTTC; CDR3: CASSPDGTYYGYTF
V: TRBV5-1; size: many; D: NA; J: TRBJ1-2; DNA: TGCGCCAGCAGCTCGAGGACGGATGGCTACACCTTC; CDR3: CASSSRTDGYTF
V: TRBV19; size: many; D: NA; J: TRBJ2-5; DNA: NA; CDR3: CASTSVNGLGETQYF
V: TRBV2; size: once; D: TRBD2; J: TRBJ2-7; DNA: TGTGCCAGCAAGCAGACTAGCGGGATGGTCCCGTACTTC; CDR3: CASKQTSGMVPYF
V: TRBV20-1; size: many; D: TRBD1; J: TRBJ1-1; DNA: TGCAGTGCTAGGACAGGGGACACTGAAGCTTTCTTT; CDR3: CSARTGDTEAFF
V: TRBV10-3; size: many; D: NA; J: TRBJ2-2; DNA: TGTGCCATCCTCCCTGGGGGCGCGGCTCACACCGGGGAGCTGTTTTTT; CDR3: CAILPGGAAHTGELFF
V: TRBV12-3/TRBV12-4; size: many; D: NA; J: TRBJ2-5; DNA: TGTGCCAGCAGCCCCCGCCGGGGGTGGGTAGAGACCCAGTACTTC; CDR3: CASSPRRGWVETQYF
V: TRBV12-3/TRBV12-4; size: many; D: NA; J: TRBJ1-2; DNA: TGTGCCAGCGCCCCTACAGGAAGGGCTAACTATGGCTACACCTTC; CDR3: CASAPTGRANYGYTF
V: TRBV2; size: many; D: NA; J: TRBJ2-2; DNA: TGTGCCAGCAGTCCCCAGGGTAGGGACACCGGGGAGCTGTTTTTT; CDR3: CASSPQGRDTGELFF
V: TRBV12-3/TRBV12-4; size: many; D: NA; J: TRBJ2-5; DNA: TGTGCCAGCAGTACCTTACAGAGGGAAGAGACCCAGTACTTC; CDR3: CASSTLQREETQYF
V: TRBV7-2; size: many; D: NA; J: TRBJ1-2; DNA: TGTGCCAGCAGCTTAGGCGGGACCCAGAGGGGCTACACCTTC; CDR3: CASSLGGTQRGYTF
V: TRBV3-1; size: NA; D: TRBD2; J: TRBJ2-7; DNA: TGTGCCAGCAGCCAATATGGCGGGGGGGCAGTTTACGAGCAGTACTTC; CDR3: CASSQYGGGAVYEQYF
V: TRBV13; size: many; D: NA; J: TRBJ2-7; DNA: TGTGCCAGCAGCTTAGTTCAAGCCCAGGAGCAGTACTTC; CDR3: CASSLVQAQEQYF
V: TRBV28; size: many; D: NA; J: TRBJ2-7; DNA: TGTGCCAGCAGTTTTCAGGGTCCAGAGGTCTACGAGCAGTACTTC; CDR3: CASSFQGPEVYEQYF
V: TRBV6-5; size: many; D: TRBD1; J: TRBJ2-5; DNA: TGTGCCATGCCGGACAGGTCGATGGAGGAGACCCAGTACTTC; CDR3: CAMPDRSMEETQYF
V: TRBV14; size: many; D: NA; J: TRBJ2-7; DNA: TGTGCCAGCAGCCCGGGGGGCCGTAGCGGCGAGCAGTACTTC; CDR3: CASSPGGRSGEQYF
V: TRBV7-9; size: many; D: NA; J: TRBJ1-1; DNA: TGTGCCAGCAGGGATGTGACAGAAGCTTTCTTT; CDR3: CASRDVTEAFF
V: TRBV6-1; size: few; D: NA; J: TRBJ1-2; DNA: TGTGCCAGCAGGGCGTTTACAGGGTATGGCTACACCTTC; CDR3: CASRAFTGYGYTF
V: TRBV28; size: many; D: TRBD1; J: TRBJ1-5; DNA: TGTGCCAGCAGACTCGGGACAGGGTATCAGCCCCAGCATTTT; CDR3: CASRLGTGYQPQHF
V: TRBV6-1; size: many; D: TRBD1; J: TRBJ1-2; DNA: TGTGCCAGCACCTCCGGACAGGGAACCTACACCTTC; CDR3: CASTSGQGTYTF
V: TRBV6-1; size: NA; D: TRBD1; J: TRBJ2-7; DNA: TGTGCCATAAACAGGGGCCTGAGCTCCTACGAGCAGTACTTC; CDR3: CAINRGLSSYEQYF
V: TRBV6-1; size: many; D: NA; J: TRBJ1-5; DNA: TGTGCCAGCAGTGAAACCCCGAGGGGTAGCAATCAGCCCCAGCATTTT; CDR3: CASSETPRGSNQPQHF
V: TRBV2; size: many; D: TRBD1; J: TRBJ2-2; DNA: TGTGCCAGCAGGCCCGGGACAGGGATCCCCGGGGAGCTGTTTTTT; CDR3: CASRPGTGIPGELFF
V: TRBV20-1; size: many; D: NA; J: TRBJ1-1; DNA: TGCAGTGCTTTGAGTATCCGCGCGAACACTGAAGCTTTCTTT; CDR3: CSALSIRANTEAFF